This TCR beta chain was captured by sequencing in a study of blood T cell repertoires in COVID-19. Overall study context: The United States, Italy and Spain provided the acute and convalescent COVID-19 samples. The analysed material was cDNA or gDNA that came from T cells, B-cell-depleted T cells, or PBMCs.

For this clone: Its ends do not fully match the called genes, so a read error is possible.

CDR3 length: 13 residues. The table came from immunoSEQ multiplex PCR; TCRdb's copy has only in-frame clones and leaves some out. The sample consists of about 240,000 clones, approximately 82% of them appearing once. The genes are TRBV12-3 or TRBV12-4 and TRBJ1-2; D ambiguous. This clonotype was sampled from a man aged 25-45 years who had recovered from COVID-19. The sample taken for sequencing was peripheral blood. CDR3 protein: CASSLRIRYDYTF. In DNA form, the CDR3 reads TGTGCCAGCAGCCTCAGGATCCGTTATGACTACACCTTC.